Below, 24 T cell receptor beta chains from the same sample are listed, as sequenced in a study of cytomegalovirus exposure and HLA in healthy donors. Sequencing used immunoSEQ multiplex PCR; TCRdb keeps in-frame clones, though not all of them. The sample lists fewer than 250,000 clones; around 86% were seen once. Sequencing input: PBMCs. Source of these receptors: a woman younger than 30 in good health and CMV-seropositive.

This chain uses TRBV9 with TRBJ1-1; TRBD1 matches at 12 bases. The V gene's germline CDR1 is SGDLS and CDR2 YYNGEE. The V and J ends lost 7 bases and 5 bases, in that order; junction bases with no gene match: 6. The CDR3 is 14 residues long. The CDR3 sequence: CASGGQGARTEAFF. CDR3 in DNA: TGTGCCAGCGGGGGACAGGGGGCGCGTACTGAAGCTTTCTTT.

V gene TRBV7-2 combines with J gene TRBJ1-2; D may be TRBD1 (5 bases). Between the trimmed V and J ends, which lost 1 base and 7 bases, there was a span of 13 bases. Per germline, CDR1 SGHTA and CDR2 FQGNSA. There are 14 residues in the CDR3. The CDR3 nucleotides are TGTGCCAGCAGCTTAGTGCTCGGGGGTGGTGGCTACACCTTC. This gives the protein CASSLVLGGGGYTF.

V gene TRBV7-9 combines with J gene TRBJ2-7; possible D gene TRBD1, 6 bases. The germline gives CDR1 SEHNR, CDR2 FQNEAQ (reference sequence). The CDR3 extends over 13 amino acids. V was clipped by 5 bases and J by 4 bases, with 12 bases between them. In DNA, the CDR3 is TGTGCCAGCAGCAGAGATCAGGGGTACGAGCAGTACTTC. Its translation: CASSRDQGYEQYF.

In its sample, this clone was seen many times. This chain uses TRBV6-1 with TRBJ2-5, with TRBD2 matching over 9 bases. Germline CDR1 and CDR2: MNHNS and SASEGT. V was clipped by 0 bases and J by 2 bases; unmatched bases: 1. CDR3 length: 15 amino acids. This chain's CDR3 is CASSEAAGGQETQYF. The CDR3 bases are TGTGCCAGCAGTGAAGCTGCGGGAGGGCAAGAGACCCAGTACTTC.

The CDR3 region is CASSISGLAGQVLAKNIQYF. Here the CDR3 DNA reads TGTGCCAGTAGTATAAGCGGACTAGCGGGACAAGTTTTAGCCAAAAACATTCAGTACTTC. The chain has TRBV19 and TRBJ2-4; 12 bases agree with TRBD2. The germline gives CDR1 LNHDA, CDR2 SQIVND (reference sequence). CDR3 size: 20 residues. Unmatched junction bases numbered 11, after V lost 2 bases and J lost 0 bases.

The chain joins TRBV19 to TRBJ2-7; perhaps TRBD1 as D (5 bases). V shed 0 bases and J shed 4 bases, with 16 bases lying between them. The CDR3 consists of 16 residues. Per germline, CDR1 LNHDA and CDR2 SQIVND (reference sequence). CDR3 nucleotide sequence: TGTGCCAGTAGTATAGATGGAAGACAGACGTGGTACGAGCAGTACTTC. Encoded protein: CASSIDGRQTWYEQYF.

The chain employs TRBV28 and TRBJ2-1; D gene uncertain. The CDR3 totals 15 residues. Deletions cut 11 bases from V and 4 bases from J, with 21 bases between. The germline V gene encodes CDR1 MDHEN and CDR2 SYDVKM. The CDR3: CAARLSESRYNEQFF. CDR3 DNA: TGTGCCGCTCGTTTGTCGGAGTCTCGGTACAATGAGCAGTTCTTC.

This clone was seen more than once but under ten times. The chain couples TRBV6-5 to TRBJ1-2; 8 bases match TRBD1. V lost 2 bases to trimming and J lost 8 bases; unmatched junction nucleotides: 4. CDR1 MNHEY and CDR2 SVGAGI come from the germline V gene. The CDR3 covers 13 residues. The DNA of the CDR3 is TGTGCCAGCAGTTACGGACAGGGCGAGGGCTACACCTTC. Protein product: CASSYGQGEGYTF.

The CDR3 reads CASTSGQGWDTQYF. CDR3 DNA: TGTGCCAGCACCTCGGGACAGGGCTGGGATACGCAGTATTTT. The chain has TRBV27 and TRBJ2-3, with 9 bases aligning to TRBD1. The CDR3 is 14 residues long. CDR1 and CDR2 (germline): MNHEY, SMNVEV (reference sequence). V was pared by 7 bases and J by 6 bases, with 8 bases of the junction left unmatched.

This chain links TRBV7-8 with TRBJ2-5; TRBD2 aligns across 7 bases. The ends lost 0 bases at V and 4 bases at J; junction bases unmatched: 8. The CDR3 extends over 16 amino acids. The germline CDR1 and CDR2 sequences are SGHVS and FQNEAQ. This chain's CDR3 is CASSLAEGLLLETQYF. As DNA, the CDR3 is TGTGCCAGCAGCTTAGCTGAGGGACTACTGTTAGAGACCCAGTACTTC.

V is TRBV19 and J is TRBJ1-2, with TRBD1 matching 7 bases. V was pared by 4 bases and J by 4 bases, with 6 bases of the junction left unmatched. This CDR3 contains 14 residues. Germline assignment: CDR1 LNHDA and CDR2 SQIVND (reference sequence). DNA for the CDR3: TGTGCCAGTAGTAACAGGGGAACAGTCTATGGCTACACCTTC. Translated, it gives CASSNRGTVYGYTF.

V and J are TRBV28 and TRBJ2-1; D uncertain. Germline V gene sequence: CDR1 MDHEN, CDR2 SYDVKM. V was cut by 2 bases and J by 9 bases, with 8 bases left in between. The CDR3 loop spans 12 amino acids. CDR3 DNA: TGTGCCAGCAGTTTACAACAGATTGAGCAGTTCTTC. This translates into CASSLQQIEQFF.

The chain recombines TRBV5-1 with TRBJ2-3, with a possible D match to TRBD2 (5 bases). The CDR3 extends over 15 amino acids. Germline assignment: CDR1 SGHRS and CDR2 YFSETQ. The V end was cut by 3 bases, the J end by 0 bases, with 11 bases between. The CDR3 is CASSSLAPSTDTQYF. The CDR3, as DNA: TGCGCCAGCAGCTCGCTAGCCCCCAGCACAGATACGCAGTATTTT.

The chain recombines TRBV19 with TRBJ2-7; D might be TRBD2 (5 bases). The V gene's germline CDR1 is LNHDA and CDR2 SQIVND (reference sequence). Deletions cut 7 bases from V and 6 bases from J, with 13 bases between. The CDR3 loop spans 12 amino acids. The CDR3 DNA is TGTGCCAGTAACGCTAGAGGGAGCGAGCAGTACTTC. Encoded protein: CASNARGSEQYF.

The chain recombines TRBV6-1 with TRBJ2-7, with 10 bases aligning to TRBD1. The germline V gene has CDR1 MNHNS and CDR2 SASEGT. J lost 1 base, V lost 4 bases, and 4 bases had no gene match. The CDR3 consists of 15 residues. This CDR3 reads CASSGRDRGSYEQYF. As DNA, the CDR3 is TGTGCCAGCAGTGGCCGGGACAGGGGTTCCTACGAGCAGTACTTC.

The chain joins TRBV28 to TRBJ2-7; 9 nucleotides agree with TRBD2. This CDR3 comprises 14 residues. Germline CDR1 and CDR2: MDHEN and SYDVKM. The V and J ends lost 3 bases and 6 bases, in that order; junction bases with no gene match: 6. The CDR3 nucleotides read TGTGCCAGCAGTTTCGGGCTAGCGGGATTCGAGCAGTACTTC. Protein product: CASSFGLAGFEQYF.

V and J are TRBV5-1 and TRBJ2-2; D is unresolved. The CDR3 is made up of 14 amino acids. Deletions cut 1 base from V and 1 base from J, with 5 bases between. The germline V gene has CDR1 SGHRS and CDR2 YFSETQ. The DNA of the CDR3 is TGCGCCAGCAGCTTGTCCCGGAACACCGGGGAGCTGTTTTTT. Translation gives CASSLSRNTGELFF.

J is TRBJ1-2 and V is TRBV5-3; D might be TRBD1 (6 bases). TRBV5-3 is an ORF for which the function is uncertain. This CDR3 has 18 residues. V lost 1 base to trimming and J lost 1 base, with 20 bases between them. DNA for the CDR3: TGTGCCAGAAGCTTGAGAATATACAGGGTGGGTTTTAACTATGGCTACACCTTC. Translation gives CARSLRIYRVGFNYGYTF.

This chain uses TRBV5-4 with TRBJ1-1; D remains ambiguous. Between the trimmed V and J ends, which lost 3 bases and 3 bases, there was a span of 9 bases. The length of the CDR3 is 13 residues. The germline V gene has CDR1 SGHNT and CDR2 YYREEE (reference sequence). CDR3 nucleotides: TGTGCCAGCAGCTCGGAGGATCACACTGAAGCTTTCTTT. Translation gives CASSSEDHTEAFF.

The CDR3 DNA reads TGTGCCAGCGGGGGACAGGGGCTAGCCAAAAACATTCAGTACTTC. This sequence encodes CASGGQGLAKNIQYF. The V call is TRBV2, the J call TRBJ2-4, with 10 bases identical to TRBD1. J lost 0 bases, V lost 8 bases, and 4 bases had no gene match. The CDR3 runs to 15 residues. Germline values: CDR1 SNHLY, CDR2 FYNNEI.

The rearrangement links TRBV13 to TRBJ2-6; 7 nucleotides align to TRBD1. The V gene's germline CDR1 is PRHDT and CDR2 FYEKMQ (reference sequence). The CDR3 loop spans 15 amino acids. The trim removed 3 bases at V and 1 base at J, leaving 0 bases unmatched. This chain's CDR3 is CASSLTGSGANVLTF. CDR3 DNA: TGTGCCAGCAGCTTGACAGGGTCTGGGGCCAACGTCCTGACTTTC. The complete variable domain, with remaining parts taken from reference TRBV13 and TRBJ2-6, reads AAGVIQSPRHLIKEKRETATLKCYPIPRHDTVYWYQQGPGQDPQFLISFYEKMQSDKGSIPDRFSAQQFSDYHSELNMSSLELGDSALYFCASSLTGSGANVLTFGAGSRLTVL.

V and J are TRBV7-9 and TRBJ1-2; D may be TRBD1 (5 bases). Trimming removed 2 bases at V and 5 bases at J, with 21 bases between. The germline V gene has CDR1 SEHNR and CDR2 FQNEAQ (reference sequence). The CDR3 sequence is 17 residues long. The CDR3 protein is CASSLLGSGSGSYGYTF. CDR3 sequence (DNA): TGTGCCAGCAGCTTACTCGGGTCAGGGTCAGGATCGTATGGCTACACCTTC. Based on the CDR3 plus reference TRBV7-9 and TRBJ1-2, the full variable domain is DTGVSQNPRHKITKRGQNVTFRCDPISEHNRLYWYRQTLGQGPEFLTYFQNEAQLEKSRLLSDRFSAERPKGSFSTLEIQRTEQGDSAMYLCASSLLGSGSGSYGYTFGSGTRLTVV.

The chain recombines TRBV30 with TRBJ2-2; 9 nucleotides agree with TRBD2. V lost 3 bases, J lost 0 bases, and 2 bases stayed unmatched. Germline CDR1 and CDR2: GTSNPN and SVGIG (reference sequence). The CDR3 totals 15 residues. CDR3 DNA: TGTGCCTGGAGCAGGACTAGCGCGAACACCGGGGAGCTGTTTTTT. Its protein is CAWSRTSANTGELFF. Based on the CDR3 plus reference TRBV30 and TRBJ2-2, the full variable domain is SQTIHQWPATLVQPVGSPLSLECTVEGTSNPNLYWYRQAAGRGLQLLFYSVGIGQISSEVPQNLSASRPQDRQFILSSKKLLLSDSGFYLCAWSRTSANTGELFFGEGSRLTVL.

The V call is TRBV6-5, the J call TRBJ2-1, with 9 bases identical to TRBD2. Germline values: CDR1 MNHEY, CDR2 SVGAGI. V trimming: 5 bases; J trimming: 9 bases; junction bases outside the gene matches: 5. The CDR3 is made up of 13 amino acids. This CDR3 is CASSGALAGEQFF. The CDR3 bases are TGTGCCAGCAGTGGGGCACTAGCGGGTGAGCAGTTCTTC.